This T cell receptor (beta chain) stems from a study of shared clonotypes between healthy human individuals. Naive CD8 cells, CD45RO-negative and positively selected for CCR7, excluded terminally differentiated effector memory CD45RA+ cells. Donors were healthy HIV-negative adults without recently reported acute infections or vaccinations. The method was immunoSEQ multiplex PCR; TCRdb's version includes in-frame clones alone and lacks a portion of them. Of some 2 million clones in the sample, about 95% were seen once. Per germline, CDR1 SGHDT and CDR2 YYEEEE. This CDR3 has 14 amino acids. V was pared by 0 bases and J by 4 bases, with 10 bases between.

The chain recombines TRBV5-6 with TRBJ1-2; D unclear. The sequence was collected from a man aged 18 to 29 in good health. The specimen was naive CD8+ T cells sorted from blood. The chain's CDR3 is CASSLVVGSYGYTF. CDR3 coding DNA: TGTGCCAGCAGCTTGGTTGTGGGGAGCTATGGCTACACCTTC.